The 31 T cell receptor beta chains below were found in one sample sequenced in a study of shared clonotypes between healthy human individuals. Method: immunoSEQ multiplex PCR; TCRdb's copy keeps in-frame clones and lacks some. Seen here are 2 million or so clones, 85% to 95% observed once, and the top ten hold 0.13%. The sample was naive CD4+ T cells sorted from blood. Subset in this sample: CD45RA+ positively selected. All receptors derive from a man younger than 35 in good health.

Notes on this clone: This could be a read error, since a much larger clone is one nucleotide away. This sample includes further DNA sequences coding for the same CDR3. CDR3 protein: CASSPQTGMNTEAFF. In nucleotides, the CDR3 is TGTGCCAGTAGTCCTCAGACAGGAATGAACACTGAAGCATTCTTT. V is TRBV19 and J is TRBJ1-1; D is perhaps TRBD1 (6 bases). Germline lookup yields CDR1 LNHDA and CDR2 SQIVND (reference sequence). This CDR3 region has 15 residues.

The chain has TRBV30 and TRBJ2-4, with D uncertain. Germline V lookup: CDR1 GTSNPN, CDR2 SVGIG (reference sequence). With 1 base removed from V and 9 bases from J, the gap between germline ends came to 7 bases. CDR3 length: 11 residues. The CDR3 nucleotides are TGTGCCTGGAGTGACCTGGGCATTCAGTACTTC. It codes for CAWSDLGIQYF. Together with reference TRBV30 and TRBJ2-4, the CDR3 gives the full variable domain: SQTIHQWPATLVQPVGSPLSLECTVEGTSNPNLYWYRQAAGRGLQLLFYSVGIGQISSEVPQNLSASRPQDRQFILSSKKLLLSDSGFYLCAWSDLGIQYFGAGTRLSVL.

The CDR3 region has the DNA TGTGCCAGCAGCCTGACAGGGGGAGCGGAAAAACTGTTTTTT. This translates into CASSLTGGAEKLFF. This rearrangement joins TRBV13 to TRBJ1-4; TRBD1 agrees at 9 bases. V lost 5 bases to trimming and J lost 8 bases; unmatched junction nucleotides: 6. Germline V gene sequence: CDR1 PRHDT, CDR2 FYEKMQ (reference sequence). This CDR3 contains 14 residues.

The chain links TRBV7-9 to TRBJ2-1, with 11 positions matching TRBD2. The CDR3 length is 15 residues. V was clipped by 7 bases and J by 2 bases; unmatched bases: 4. Germline-derived CDR1 and CDR2 are SEHNR and FQNEAQ (reference sequence). The CDR3 DNA is TGTGCCAGCATCCCACTAGCGGGAGCCTACAATGAGCAGTTCTTC. Translation: CASIPLAGAYNEQFF.

This clone has just one count. The genes are TRBV6-6 and TRBJ1-1; weak D call: TRBD1 (5 bases). The CDR3 consists of 11 residues. The V end was cut by 4 bases, the J end by 8 bases, with 8 bases between. The germline V gene encodes CDR1 MNHNY and CDR2 SVGAGI (reference sequence). The CDR3 DNA is TGTGCCAGCAGTTGGGACCGCGAAGCTTTCTTT. Translation gives CASSWDREAFF.

The chain recombines TRBV11-2 with TRBJ2-1, with 9 bases matching TRBD2. This CDR3 region has 17 residues. CDR1 SGHAT and CDR2 FQNNGV come from the germline V gene. V lost 1 base, J lost 8 bases, and 12 bases stayed unmatched. In DNA form, the CDR3 reads TGTGCCAGCAGCTTAGGCCCCCATAGCGGGAGTGGGCATGAGCAGTTCTTC. Its protein is CASSLGPHSGSGHEQFF.

For this clone: This may stem from a read error, because a much larger clone lies one nucleotide away. This sample includes further DNA sequences coding for the same CDR3. V and J are TRBV6-1 and TRBJ1-6, with no clear D. In germline, CDR1 is MNHNS, CDR2 SASEGT. The CDR3 covers 11 residues. The germline V and J ends were trimmed by 6 bases and 6 bases, with 3 bases remaining between them. The CDR3 region is CASRGNSPLHF. CDR3 in DNA: TGTGCCAGCAGAGGTAATTCACCCCTCCACTTT.

J is TRBJ1-5 and V is TRBV7-2; maybe TRBD1 (5 bases). This CDR3 has 13 amino acids. V dropped 1 base and J dropped 9 bases, with 10 bases sitting between them. Germline loops: CDR1 SGHTA, CDR2 FQGNSA. CDR3 sequence reads: CASSLDGGTPQHF. Here the CDR3 DNA reads TGTGCCAGCAGCTTAGATGGGGGGACGCCCCAGCATTTT.

This sequence joins TRBV29-1 and TRBJ2-1; maybe TRBD2 (5 bases). Trimming cost V 6 bases and J 9 bases, with 12 bases left between them. The CDR3 loop spans 11 amino acids. Germline CDR1 is SQVTM and CDR2 is ANQGSEA. CDR3 region: CSVASSGEQFF. The CDR3 region has the DNA TGCAGCGTAGCTAGCAGCGGTGAGCAGTTCTTC.

The gene calls are TRBV20-1 and TRBJ2-7, with unresolved D. The CDR3 length is 11 residues. Trimming cost V 0 bases and J 7 bases, with 7 bases left between them. CDR1 is DFQATT and CDR2 is SNEGSKA in the germline V gene (reference sequence). CDR3 nucleotides: TGCAGTGCTAGAGATAAGGGAGAGCAGTACTTC. This translates into CSARDKGEQYF.

V and J are TRBV28 and TRBJ1-2; D is possibly TRBD1 (5 bases). The germline CDR1 and CDR2 sequences are MDHEN and SYDVKM. The CDR3 extends over 15 amino acids. V lost 6 bases and J lost 0, with 14 bases in between. CDR3 bases: TGTGCCAGCAGCCGAGCGACAGTGACTAACTATGGCTACACCTTC. Translated, it gives CASSRATVTNYGYTF.

In nucleotides, the CDR3 is TGCGCCAGCAGCTTGGCGTACGGGGTCACCGGGGAGCTGTTTTTT. It is translated as CASSLAYGVTGELFF. The V gene is TRBV5-1, the J gene TRBJ2-2; perhaps TRBD2 as D (5 bases). The V and J ends lost 0 bases and 4 bases respectively, with 10 bases between them. Germline loops: CDR1 SGHRS, CDR2 YFSETQ. The CDR3 is 15 amino acids.

The J gene is TRBJ1-4, the V gene TRBV28; D not certain. Per the germline V gene, CDR1 is MDHEN and CDR2 is SYDVKM. This CDR3 is 15 amino acids long. The ends were cut back, 6 bases at V and 0 bases at J, with 11 bases in the middle. The CDR3 DNA is TGTGCCAGCAGGCCGGGAGGCACAACTAATGAAAAACTGTTTTTT. Protein product: CASRPGGTTNEKLFF. The full variable domain, with the rest looked up from reference TRBV28 and TRBJ1-4, is DVKVTQSSRYLVKRTGEKVFLECVQDMDHENMFWYRQDPGLGLRLIYFSYDVKMKEKGDIPEGYSVSREKKERFSLILESASTNQTSMYLCASRPGGTTNEKLFFGSGTQLSVL.

This chain links TRBV6-1 with TRBJ1-5; D not certain. Germline-derived CDR1 and CDR2 are MNHNS and SASEGT. Trimming stripped 5 bases from V and 0 bases from J, with 11 bases between. This CDR3 has 15 residues. In nucleotides, the CDR3 is TGTGCCAGCAGTCTCCCTAGGGTTAGCAATCAGCCCCAGCATTTT. It translates to CASSLPRVSNQPQHF.

The chain employs TRBV19 and TRBJ1-2; tentatively, D is TRBD1 (6 bases). Per germline, CDR1 LNHDA and CDR2 SQIVND (reference sequence). CDR3 length: 13 residues. V lost 5 bases and J lost 7, with 14 bases in between. The CDR3 bases are TGTGCCAGTAGTCTCAACAGGGCCCCTGGCTACACCTTC. Translated: CASSLNRAPGYTF.

The table lists this clone with a few counts. The same CDR3 can be traced to other DNA sequences in this sample. The V call is TRBV6-5, the J call TRBJ1-1, with TRBD1 as a possible D gene (5 bases). The CDR3 is made up of 11 amino acids. Germline-derived CDR1 and CDR2 are MNHEY and SVGAGI. V was trimmed by 5 bases and J by 5 bases, leaving 6 bases between them. The CDR3 region is CASSAGTEAFF. The CDR3 coding sequence is TGTGCCAGCAGTGCAGGGACTGAAGCTTTCTTT.

V gene TRBV18 combines with J gene TRBJ2-2; TRBD1 aligns across 7 bases. V dropped 5 bases and J dropped 3; count of bases not matched to a gene: 3. The V gene's germline CDR1 is KGHSH and CDR2 LQKENI. The CDR3 loop spans 14 amino acids. Written as DNA, the CDR3 is TGTGCCAGCTCAAAAGACAGGGACACCGGGGAGCTGTTTTTT. Translation: CASSKDRDTGELFF.

The chain has TRBV4-3 and TRBJ2-4; 11 bases agree with TRBD1. Germline V gene data show CDR1 as LGHNA and CDR2 as YSLEER. With V trimmed by 3 bases and J by 0 bases, 4 bases remained unmatched. This CDR3 region has 17 residues. The CDR3 sequence is CASSQGQGGLAKNIQYF. In DNA, the CDR3 is TGCGCCAGCAGCCAGGGACAGGGGGGTTTAGCCAAAAACATTCAGTACTTC.

This clone was observed a handful of times. The V call is TRBV7-9, the J call TRBJ2-7; no firm D call. The CDR3 has 14 residues. Germline V gene data show CDR1 as SEHNR and CDR2 as FQNEAQ (reference sequence). The V end was cut by 3 bases, the J end by 2 bases, with 11 bases between. In DNA, the CDR3 is TGTGCCAGCAGCTTGATGGTTGGTCCCTACGAGCAGTACTTC. Translating gives CASSLMVGPYEQYF. Combining the CDR3 with reference TRBV7-9 and TRBJ2-7 gives the whole variable domain DTGVSQNPRHKITKRGQNVTFRCDPISEHNRLYWYRQTLGQGPEFLTYFQNEAQLEKSRLLSDRFSAERPKGSFSTLEIQRTEQGDSAMYLCASSLMVGPYEQYFGPGTRLTVT.

The rearrangement joins TRBV7-3 to TRBJ2-2; 10 bases map to TRBD2. Trimming removed 5 bases from V and 4 bases from J; junction bases left unmatched: 4. CDR3 size: 15 residues. The germline V gene encodes CDR1 SGHTA and CDR2 FQGTGA. The CDR3 loop reads CASSASGGSTGELFF. The CDR3 DNA reads as TGTGCCAGCAGCGCTAGCGGGGGAAGCACCGGGGAGCTGTTTTTT.

The rearrangement uses TRBV30 and TRBJ1-1, with a possible D match to TRBD1 (6 bases). Trimming left V 2 bases short and J 10 bases short, with 17 bases between. Germline CDR1 reads GTSNPN; CDR2 reads SVGIG (reference sequence). This CDR3 spans 13 amino acids. The CDR3 sequence: CAWSPTRGYVAFF. CDR3 bases: TGTGCCTGGAGTCCGACAAGGGGGTATGTAGCTTTCTTT. The whole variable domain, filled in from reference TRBV30 and TRBJ1-1, reads SQTIHQWPATLVQPVGSPLSLECTVEGTSNPNLYWYRQAAGRGLQLLFYSVGIGQISSEVPQNLSASRPQDRQFILSSKKLLLSDSGFYLCAWSPTRGYVAFFGQGTRLTVV.

The chain has TRBV6-5 and TRBJ1-1; unclear D gene. The CDR3 runs 13 residues. V lost 6 bases, J lost 5 bases, and 13 bases lay in between. Germline assignment: CDR1 MNHEY and CDR2 SVGAGI. Written as DNA, the CDR3 is TGTGCCAGCAGCCGAATAGTTGAAACTGAAGCTTTCTTT. Translating it yields CASSRIVETEAFF.

This chain links TRBV19 with TRBJ2-7; TRBD1 agrees at 11 bases. Germline values: CDR1 LNHDA, CDR2 SQIVND (reference sequence). V shed 9 bases and J 4 bases; nucleotides not matched to a gene: 11. This CDR3 is built from 15 residues. The CDR3 DNA follows: TGTGCCAGCAAGAAAACGGGACAGGGGGTTTACGAGCAGTACTTC. It translates to CASKKTGQGVYEQYF. Looking up the rest from reference TRBV19 and TRBJ2-7 gives the full variable domain: DGGITQSPKYLFRKEGQNVTLSCEQNLNHDAMYWYRQDPGQGLRLIYYSQIVNDFQKGDIAEGYSVSREKKESFPLTVTSAQKNPTAFYLCASKKTGQGVYEQYFGPGTRLTVT.

This sequence joins TRBV19 and TRBJ1-1, with D uncertain. Germline-derived CDR1 and CDR2 are LNHDA and SQIVND (reference sequence). V was cut by 6 bases and J by 1 base, with 9 bases left in between. The CDR3 totals 13 residues. For the CDR3, the DNA is TGTGCCAGTAGCCCCGGGTGGAACACTGAAGCTTTCTTT. Translating it yields CASSPGWNTEAFF.

This clone was seen just once. DNA of the CDR3: TGCGCCAGCAGTGAGCGGGGGAAAACTAGCACAGATACGCAGTATTTT. Its translation: CASSERGKTSTDTQYF. The chain uses TRBV10-1 and TRBJ2-3, with TRBD2 as a possible D gene (6 bases). Germline CDR1 is WNHNN and CDR2 is SYGVQD (reference sequence). The V and J ends lost 2 bases and 0 bases respectively, with 12 bases between them. This CDR3 comprises 16 residues.

This chain joins TRBV5-4 and TRBJ2-3; 8 positions match TRBD1. With V trimmed by 2 bases and J by 0 bases, 2 bases remained unmatched. The germline V gene has CDR1 SGHNT and CDR2 YYREEE (reference sequence). The CDR3 has 15 residues. CDR3 DNA sequence: TGTGCCAGCAGCTTTACAGGGGGGAGCACAGATACGCAGTATTTT. Encoded protein: CASSFTGGSTDTQYF. Full variable domain (remainder filled in from reference TRBV5-4 and TRBJ2-3): ETGVTQSPTHLIKTRGQQVTLRCSSQSGHNTVSWYQQALGQGPQFIFQYYREEENGRGNFPPRFSGLQFPNYSSELNVNALELDDSALYLCASSFTGGSTDTQYFGPGTRLTVL.

The rearrangement links TRBV21-1 to TRBJ2-5. TRBV21-1 is described as a pseudogene. The CDR3 is 12 amino acids. CDR3 DNA sequence: TGTGCCAGCAGCAAGGAAGAAGAGACCCAGTACTTC. Amino acid sequence: CASSKEEETQYF.

The CDR3 DNA reads TGTGCCAGCAGCTACGAGGCGTGGCAGGAAGCTTTCTTT. Protein sequence: CASSYEAWQEAFF. The J gene is TRBJ1-1, the V gene TRBV7-2; D gene ambiguous. CDR3 length: 13 amino acids. In germline, CDR1 is SGHTA, CDR2 FQGNSA. V shed 4 bases and J shed 8 bases, with 14 bases lying between them.

The chain joins TRBV18 to TRBJ2-5; 8 nucleotides align to TRBD1. CDR3 length equals 15 residues. The germline V gene encodes CDR1 KGHSH and CDR2 LQKENI. V lost 3 bases and J lost 4; bases outside the gene matches: 7. CDR3 loop: CASSPLQGAGETQYF. CDR3 coding DNA: TGTGCCAGCTCACCCTTGCAGGGGGCAGGAGAGACCCAGTACTTC.

The chain has TRBV28 and TRBJ2-7, with 8 positions matching TRBD1. J lost 2 bases, V lost 7 bases, and 10 bases had no gene match. The CDR3 covers 15 residues. CDR1 and CDR2 (germline): MDHEN, SYDVKM. The DNA for the CDR3 is TGTGCCAGCAAAAACCTGCTGGGACAGGCCTACGAGCAGTACTTC. It specifies CASKNLLGQAYEQYF.

The rearrangement links TRBV7-2 to TRBJ1-1; no firm D call. CDR1 and CDR2 from the germline V gene are SGHTA and FQGNSA. This CDR3 comprises 13 residues. V lost 3 bases and J 4 bases, leaving 9 bases between the germline ends. As DNA, the CDR3 is TGTGCCAGCAGCTTCGACCCGGGCACTGAAGCTTTCTTT. It codes for CASSFDPGTEAFF.